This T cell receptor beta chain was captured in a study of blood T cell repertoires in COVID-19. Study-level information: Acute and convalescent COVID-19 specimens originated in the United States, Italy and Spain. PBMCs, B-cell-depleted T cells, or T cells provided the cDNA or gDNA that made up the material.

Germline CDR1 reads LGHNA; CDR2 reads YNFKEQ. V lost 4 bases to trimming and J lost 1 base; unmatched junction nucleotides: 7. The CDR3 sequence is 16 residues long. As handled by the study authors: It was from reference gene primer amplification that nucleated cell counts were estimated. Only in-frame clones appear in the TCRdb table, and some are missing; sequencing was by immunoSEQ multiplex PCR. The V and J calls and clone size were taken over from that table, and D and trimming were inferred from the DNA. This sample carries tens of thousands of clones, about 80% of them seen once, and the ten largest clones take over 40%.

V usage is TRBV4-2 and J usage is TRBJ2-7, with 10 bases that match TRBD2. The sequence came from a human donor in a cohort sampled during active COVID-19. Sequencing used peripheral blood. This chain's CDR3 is CASSRLTSGISYEQYF. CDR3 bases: TGTGCCAGCAGCCGGCTTACTAGCGGGATTTCCTACGAGCAGTACTTC.